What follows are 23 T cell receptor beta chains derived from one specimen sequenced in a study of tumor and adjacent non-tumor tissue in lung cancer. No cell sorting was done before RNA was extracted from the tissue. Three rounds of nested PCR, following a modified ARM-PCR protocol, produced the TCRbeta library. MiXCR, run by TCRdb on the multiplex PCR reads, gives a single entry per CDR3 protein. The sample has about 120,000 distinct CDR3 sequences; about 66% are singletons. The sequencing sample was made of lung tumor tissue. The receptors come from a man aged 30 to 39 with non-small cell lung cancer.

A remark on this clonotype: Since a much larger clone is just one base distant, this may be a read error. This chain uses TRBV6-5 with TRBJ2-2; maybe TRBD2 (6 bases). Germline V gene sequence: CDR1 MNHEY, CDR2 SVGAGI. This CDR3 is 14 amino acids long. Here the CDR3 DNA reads TGTGCCAGCACTTCGGGGGATAACACCCGGGAGCTGTTTTTT. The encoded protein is CASTSGDNTRELFF.

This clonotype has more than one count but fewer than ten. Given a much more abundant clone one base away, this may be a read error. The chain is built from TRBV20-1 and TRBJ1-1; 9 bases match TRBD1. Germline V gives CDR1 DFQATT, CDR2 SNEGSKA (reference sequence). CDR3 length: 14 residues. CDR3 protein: CSAPRQGGNIEAFF. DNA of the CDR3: TGCAGTGCGCCTAGACAGGGGGGGAACATTGAAGCTTTCTTT.

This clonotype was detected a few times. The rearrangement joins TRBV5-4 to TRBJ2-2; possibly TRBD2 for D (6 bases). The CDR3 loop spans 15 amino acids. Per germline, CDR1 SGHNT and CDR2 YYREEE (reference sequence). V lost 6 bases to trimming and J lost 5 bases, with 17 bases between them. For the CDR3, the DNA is TGTGCCAGCACCCCGGGAATCCGGGAGACCGGGGAGCTGTTTTTT. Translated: CASTPGIRETGELFF.

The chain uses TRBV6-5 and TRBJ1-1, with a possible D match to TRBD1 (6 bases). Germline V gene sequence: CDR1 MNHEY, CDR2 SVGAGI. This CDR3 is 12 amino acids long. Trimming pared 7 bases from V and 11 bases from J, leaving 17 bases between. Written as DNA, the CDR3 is TGTGCCAGCATGCAACAGGGATTTATGGCTTTCTTT. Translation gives CASMQQGFMAFF.

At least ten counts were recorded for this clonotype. The CDR3 here is CASREQGAGANVLTF. The CDR3 nucleotides read TGTGCCAGCAGGGAACAGGGGGCTGGGGCCAACGTCCTGACTTTC. The chain joins TRBV6-1 to TRBJ2-6, with 8 bases matching TRBD1. V shed 6 bases and J 2 bases; nucleotides not matched to a gene: 3. CDR1 and CDR2 from the germline V gene are MNHNS and SASEGT. CDR3 length: 15 amino acids.

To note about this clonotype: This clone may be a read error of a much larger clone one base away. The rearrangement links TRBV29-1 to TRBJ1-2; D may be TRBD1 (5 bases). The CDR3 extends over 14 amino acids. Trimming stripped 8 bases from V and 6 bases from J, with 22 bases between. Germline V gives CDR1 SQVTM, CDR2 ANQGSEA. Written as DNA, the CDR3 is TGCAGCATAGCCGCGGGGCGTCTAAGGAATGGCTACACCTTC. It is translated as CSIAAGRLRNGYTF.

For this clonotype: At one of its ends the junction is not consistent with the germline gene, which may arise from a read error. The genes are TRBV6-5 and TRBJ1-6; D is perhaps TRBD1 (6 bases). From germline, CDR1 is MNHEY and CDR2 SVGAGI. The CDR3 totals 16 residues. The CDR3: CVSSRQALTYNSPLHF. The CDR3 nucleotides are TGTGTCAGCAGTCGACAGGCCTTGACTTATAACTCACCCCTCCACTTT.

The CDR3 here is CASTYPGIEQFF. The CDR3 nucleotides are TGTGCCAGCACCTACCCGGGGATTGAGCAGTTCTTC. V usage is TRBV28 and J usage is TRBJ2-1; D is perhaps TRBD2 (5 bases). CDR3 length: 12 residues. Germline V gives CDR1 MDHEN, CDR2 SYDVKM. V dropped 7 bases and J dropped 9 bases, with 13 bases sitting between them.

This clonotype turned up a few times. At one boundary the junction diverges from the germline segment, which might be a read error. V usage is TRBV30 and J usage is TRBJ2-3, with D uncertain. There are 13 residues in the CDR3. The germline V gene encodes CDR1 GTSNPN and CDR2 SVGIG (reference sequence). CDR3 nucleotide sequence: TGTGCCTGGAGTAGACGGAGCACTGATACGCAGTATTTT. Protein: CAWSRRSTDTQYF.

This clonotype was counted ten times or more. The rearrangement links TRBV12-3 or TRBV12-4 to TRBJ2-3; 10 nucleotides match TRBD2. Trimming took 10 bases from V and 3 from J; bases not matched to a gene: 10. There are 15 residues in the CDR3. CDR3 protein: CATTSSGRGTDTQYF. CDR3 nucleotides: TGTGCCACCACTTCTAGCGGGAGAGGTACAGATACGCAGTATTTT.

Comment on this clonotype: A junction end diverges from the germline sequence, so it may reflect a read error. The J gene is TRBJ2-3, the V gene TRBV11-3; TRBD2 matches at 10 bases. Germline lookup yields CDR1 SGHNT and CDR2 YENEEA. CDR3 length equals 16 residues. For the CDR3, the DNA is TGTGCCAGTAGCCTAAGGACTAGCGGTATCACAGATATGCAGTATTTT. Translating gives CASSLRTSGITDMQYF. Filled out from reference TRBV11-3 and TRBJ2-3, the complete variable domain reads EAGVVQSPRYKIIEKKQPVAFWCNPISGHNTLYWYLQNLGQGPELLIRYENEEAVDDSQLPKDRFSAERLKGVDSTLKIQPAELGDSAVYLCASSLRTSGITDMQYFGPGTRLTVL.

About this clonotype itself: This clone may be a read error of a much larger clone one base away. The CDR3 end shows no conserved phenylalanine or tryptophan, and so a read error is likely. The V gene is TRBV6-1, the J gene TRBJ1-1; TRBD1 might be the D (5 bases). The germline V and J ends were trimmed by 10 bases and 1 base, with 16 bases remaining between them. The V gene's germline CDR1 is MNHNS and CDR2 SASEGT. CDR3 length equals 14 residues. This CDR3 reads CATSGLNWNTEAFY. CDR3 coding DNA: TGTGCCACCTCGGGACTTAACTGGAACACTGAAGCTTTCTAT.

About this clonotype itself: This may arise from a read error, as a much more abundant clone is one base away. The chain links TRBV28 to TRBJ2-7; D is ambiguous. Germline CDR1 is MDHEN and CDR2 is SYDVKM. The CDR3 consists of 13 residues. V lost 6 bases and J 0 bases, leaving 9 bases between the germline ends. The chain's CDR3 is CASRRWSSYEQYF. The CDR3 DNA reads TGTGCCAGCAGGAGATGGAGCTCCTACGAGCAGTACTTC.

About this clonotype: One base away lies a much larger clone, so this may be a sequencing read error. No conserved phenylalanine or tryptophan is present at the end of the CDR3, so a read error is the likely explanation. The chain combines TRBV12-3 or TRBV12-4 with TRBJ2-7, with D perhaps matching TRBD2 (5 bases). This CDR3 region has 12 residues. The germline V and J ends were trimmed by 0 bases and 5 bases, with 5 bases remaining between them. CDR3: CASSLAGDEQYL. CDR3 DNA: TGTGCCAGCAGTTTAGCCGGGGACGAGCAGTACTTA.

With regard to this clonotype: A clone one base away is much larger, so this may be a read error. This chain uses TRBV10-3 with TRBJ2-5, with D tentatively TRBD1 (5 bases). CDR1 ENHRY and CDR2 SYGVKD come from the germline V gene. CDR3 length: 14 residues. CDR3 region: CAISRDSHHETQYF. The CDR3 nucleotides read TGTGCCATCAGTCGTGACAGCCACCACGAGACCCAGTACTTC.

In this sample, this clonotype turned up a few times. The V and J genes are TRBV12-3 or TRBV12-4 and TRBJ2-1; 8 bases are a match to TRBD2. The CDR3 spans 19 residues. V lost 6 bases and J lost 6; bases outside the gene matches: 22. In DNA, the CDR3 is TGTGCCAGCAGCCGCGAGGCTAGGCTAGCGGGCGGAGGGGGCAATGAGCAGTTCTTC. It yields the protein CASSREARLAGGGGNEQFF.

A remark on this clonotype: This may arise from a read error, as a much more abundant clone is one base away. The CDR3 DNA follows: TGTACCAGCAGCCAAGATCTGGCTAGCGGGAGAAGCACAGATACGCAGTATTTT. This sequence encodes CTSSQDLASGRSTDTQYF. The rearrangement joins TRBV4-2 to TRBJ2-3, with TRBD2 matching over 10 bases. The CDR3 has 18 residues. Germline CDR1 reads LGHNA; CDR2 reads YNFKEQ.

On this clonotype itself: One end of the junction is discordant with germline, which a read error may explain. CDR3 DNA: TGCAGTGCTTCCGACAGGGTCGACGAGCAGTGCTTC. Translation gives CSASDRVDEQCF. The rearrangement links TRBV20-1 to TRBJ2-7, with 7 bases aligning to TRBD1. The CDR3 extends over 12 amino acids. Germline CDR1 and CDR2: DFQATT and SNEGSKA (reference sequence).

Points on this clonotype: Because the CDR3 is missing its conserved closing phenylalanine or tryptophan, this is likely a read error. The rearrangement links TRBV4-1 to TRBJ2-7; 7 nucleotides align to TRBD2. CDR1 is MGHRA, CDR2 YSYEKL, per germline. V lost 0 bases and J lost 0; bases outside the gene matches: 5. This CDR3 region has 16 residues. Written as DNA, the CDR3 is TGCGCCAGCAGCCAAGATACTGCGGGAGCCTCCTACGAGCAGTACATC. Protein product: CASSQDTAGASYEQYI.

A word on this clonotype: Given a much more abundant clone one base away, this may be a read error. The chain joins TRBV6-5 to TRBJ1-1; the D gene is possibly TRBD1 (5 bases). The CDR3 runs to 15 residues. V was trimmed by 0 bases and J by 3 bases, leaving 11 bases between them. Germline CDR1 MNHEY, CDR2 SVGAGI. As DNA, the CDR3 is TGTGCCAGCAGTTACTCGAAGAGGGGCGACACTGAAGCTTTCTTT. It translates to CASSYSKRGDTEAFF.

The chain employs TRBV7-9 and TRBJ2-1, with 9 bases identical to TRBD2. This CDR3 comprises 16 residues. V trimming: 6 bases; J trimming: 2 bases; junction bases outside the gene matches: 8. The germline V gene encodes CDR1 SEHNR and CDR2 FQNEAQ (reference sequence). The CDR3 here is CASRPGGGVTYNEQFF. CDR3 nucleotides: TGTGCCAGCAGGCCCGGCGGGGGGGTAACCTACAATGAGCAGTTCTTC.

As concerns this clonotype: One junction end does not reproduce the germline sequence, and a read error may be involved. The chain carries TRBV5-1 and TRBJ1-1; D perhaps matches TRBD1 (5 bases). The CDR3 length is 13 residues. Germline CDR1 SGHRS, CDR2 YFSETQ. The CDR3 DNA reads TGCGCCAGCAGCCGAATGTTGGACACTGAAGCTTTCTTC. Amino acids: CASSRMLDTEAFF.

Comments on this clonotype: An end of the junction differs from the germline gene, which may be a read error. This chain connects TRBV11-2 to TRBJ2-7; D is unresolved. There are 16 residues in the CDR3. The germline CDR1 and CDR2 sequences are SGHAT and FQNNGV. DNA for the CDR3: TGTGCCAGCGGCTTAGATATCATAGTTAAGCCCTACGAGCAATACTTC. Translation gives CASGLDIIVKPYEQYF. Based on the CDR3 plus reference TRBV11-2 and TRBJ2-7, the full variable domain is EAGVAQSPRYKIIEKRQSVAFWCNPISGHATLYWYQQILGQGPKLLIQFQNNGVVDDSQLPKDRFSAERLKGVDSTLKIQPAKLEDSAVYLCASGLDIIVKPYEQYFGPGTRLTVT.